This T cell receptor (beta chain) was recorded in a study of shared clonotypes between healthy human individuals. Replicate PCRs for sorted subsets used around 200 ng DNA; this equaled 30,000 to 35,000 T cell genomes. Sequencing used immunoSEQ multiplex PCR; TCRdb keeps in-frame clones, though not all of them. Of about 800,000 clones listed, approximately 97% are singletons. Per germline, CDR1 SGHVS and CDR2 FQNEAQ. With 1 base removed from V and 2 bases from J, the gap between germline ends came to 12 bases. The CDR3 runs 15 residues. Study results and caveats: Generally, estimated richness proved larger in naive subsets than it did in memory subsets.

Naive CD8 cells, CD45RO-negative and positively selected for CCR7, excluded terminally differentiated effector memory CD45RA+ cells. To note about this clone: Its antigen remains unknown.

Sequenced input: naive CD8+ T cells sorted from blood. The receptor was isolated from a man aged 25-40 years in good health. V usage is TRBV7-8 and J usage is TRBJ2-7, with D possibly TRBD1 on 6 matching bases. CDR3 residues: CASSLGAQGAYEQYF. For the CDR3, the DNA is TGTGCCAGCAGCTTAGGAGCACAGGGTGCCTACGAGCAGTACTTC.